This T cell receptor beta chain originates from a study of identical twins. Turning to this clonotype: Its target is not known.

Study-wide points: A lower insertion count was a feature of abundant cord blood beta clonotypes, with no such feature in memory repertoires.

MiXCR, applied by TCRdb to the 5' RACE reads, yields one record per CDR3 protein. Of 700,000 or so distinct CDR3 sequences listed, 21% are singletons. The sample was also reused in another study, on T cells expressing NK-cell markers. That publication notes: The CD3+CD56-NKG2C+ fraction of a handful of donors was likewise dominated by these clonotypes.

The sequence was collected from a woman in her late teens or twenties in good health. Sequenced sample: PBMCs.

CDR3 in amino acids: CSVGSGVSYEQYF. CDR3 nucleotide sequence: TGCAGCGTTGGCTCAGGGGTTTCCTACGAGCAGTACTTC. J is TRBJ2-7 and V is TRBV29-1, with D maybe TRBD1 (6 bases). V lost 4 bases to trimming and J lost 1 base, with 11 bases between them. CDR3 size: 13 residues. Germline V lookup: CDR1 SQVTM, CDR2 ANQGSEA.